This TCR beta chain was observed in a study of blood T cell repertoires in COVID-19. Study-wide background: Researchers got acute and convalescent COVID-19 samples from the United States, Italy and Spain. The analysed material was cDNA or gDNA that came from T cells, B-cell-depleted T cells, or PBMCs.

Trimming removed 2 bases from V and 5 bases from J, with 6 bases in between. Germline CDR1 reads MNHEY; CDR2 reads SVGAGI. The CDR3 has 12 amino acids. In the original processing: Estimation of nucleated cell counts relied on the amplification of reference gene primers. Clones were sequenced by immunoSEQ multiplex PCR, and TCRdb holds only the in-frame ones, with some missing. The V and J calls and clone size were taken over from that table, and D and trimming were inferred from the DNA. The table shows approximately 85,000 clones, with 85% occurring only once. The chain employs TRBV6-5 and TRBJ1-2; possible D gene TRBD1, 5 bases. This TCR was recovered from a woman in her sixties or seventies with active or convalescent COVID-19. The sequenced material came from peripheral blood. The CDR3: CASSYGGYGYTF. CDR3 nucleotides: TGTGCCAGCAGTTACGGGGGGTATGGCTACACCTTC.